The 10 T cell receptor beta chains presented below share a single source sample, sequenced in a study of post-analysis software for immune sequencing data. Whole-study results and caveats: When patients were compared with controls, about five TRBV segments were more frequent, TRBV5-6, TRBV5-1 and TRBV20-1 among them.

Unique molecular identifiers had been added to the TCR beta cDNA libraries. One entry per CDR3 protein, called by TCRdb with MiXCR from the PCR reads. The sample shows about 400,000 distinct CDR3 sequences, approximately 33% of them seen only once. Their cognate antigens are unknown. Sequences were obtained from blood. These receptors originate from a girl between 5 and 17 years old with multiple sclerosis.

The chain uses TRBV5-1 and TRBJ1-2; no reliable D call. The CDR3 sequence is 13 residues long. CDR1 and CDR2 from the germline V gene are SGHRS and YFSETQ. V lost 0 bases and J lost 3, with 6 bases in between. The CDR3 protein is CASSLAEDYGYTF. CDR3 in DNA: TGCGCCAGCAGCTTGGCCGAGGACTATGGCTACACCTTC.

The chain employs TRBV11-2 and TRBJ1-4; D remains unclear. V lost 1 base to trimming and J lost 5 bases, with 14 bases between them. The CDR3 extends over 16 amino acids. The germline V gene has CDR1 SGHAT and CDR2 FQNNGV. The CDR3 DNA reads TGTGCCAGCAGCTTAGGTGCCGCAGGACTAAATGAAAAACTGTTTTTT. Translated, it gives CASSLGAAGLNEKLFF.

This clonotype was counted at least ten times. The CDR3 protein is CASSRQANRNNEQFF. The CDR3 nucleotides read TGTGCCAGCAGCCGTCAGGCCAATCGAAACAATGAGCAGTTCTTC. V usage is TRBV12-3 or TRBV12-4 and J usage is TRBJ2-1, with D uncertain. The CDR3 is made up of 15 amino acids. V was trimmed by 6 bases and J by 5 bases, leaving 17 bases between them.

The rearrangement links TRBV10-1 to TRBJ2-7; perhaps TRBD1 as D (6 bases). This CDR3 has 16 amino acids. The V end lost 0 bases, the J end lost 5 bases, and 17 bases lay between the germline ends. Germline V CDR1 and CDR2: WNHNN, SYGVQD (reference sequence). This CDR3 is CASSESSRGLRNEQYF. CDR3 nucleotide sequence: TGCGCCAGCAGTGAGTCGAGTAGGGGGTTAAGGAACGAGCAGTACTTC.

The chain employs TRBV5-1 and TRBJ2-5; no clear D. The V end was cut by 5 bases, the J end by 1 base, with 9 bases between. The germline V gene has CDR1 SGHRS and CDR2 YFSETQ. This CDR3 region has 13 residues. The CDR3 sequence is CASREPSQETQYF. The CDR3 DNA follows: TGCGCCAGCAGGGAGCCATCCCAAGAGACCCAGTACTTC.

This sequence joins TRBV12-3 or TRBV12-4 and TRBJ2-3, with TRBD1 identical over 9 bases. This CDR3 has 15 amino acids. Losses at the gene ends were 7 bases for V and 3 bases for J; bases not matched to a gene: 8. CDR3 sequence: CASKGWTGVTDTQYF. The DNA of the CDR3 is TGTGCCAGCAAGGGATGGACAGGGGTTACAGATACGCAGTATTTT.

This sequence joins TRBV7-3 and TRBJ2-2; perhaps TRBD1 as D (5 bases). The ends were cut back, 11 bases at V and 2 bases at J, with 18 bases in the middle. The V gene's germline CDR1 is SGHTA and CDR2 FQGTGA. CDR3 length equals 15 residues. The CDR3 sequence: CASKGAAANTGELFF. DNA of the CDR3: TGTGCCTCCAAAGGGGCTGCAGCCAACACCGGGGAGCTGTTTTTT.

The CDR3 spells CASRDHRGGTGELFF. DNA of the CDR3: TGTGCCAGCAGAGACCACCGGGGAGGCACCGGGGAGCTGTTTTTT. The chain combines TRBV7-9 with TRBJ2-2; a weak D match, TRBD2 (6 bases). The CDR3 runs 15 residues. The V end lost 6 bases, the J end lost 4 bases, and 15 bases lay between the germline ends. Germline values: CDR1 SEHNR, CDR2 FQNEAQ (reference sequence).

A few counts support this clonotype. V gene TRBV6-2 or TRBV6-3 combines with J gene TRBJ1-1; D is unresolved. The germline V gene encodes CDR1 MNHEY and CDR2 SVGEGT. Trimming took 5 bases from V and 9 from J, leaving 13 bases between them. The CDR3 runs 12 residues. CDR3 nucleotides: TGTGCCAGCAGTCCCAAGGGTCCGAAAGCTTTCTTT. It yields the protein CASSPKGPKAFF.

This clonotype was seen only a few times. A read error may produce the germline difference seen at one junction end. This chain links TRBV20-1 with TRBJ2-5, with 7 bases that match TRBD2. Germline V gives CDR1 DFQATT, CDR2 SNEGSKA (reference sequence). This CDR3 is 15 amino acids long. CDR3 protein: CSAYHSGGTVETQYF. Written as DNA, the CDR3 is TGCAGTGCTTACCACTCCGGGGGGACGGTAGAGACTCAGTACTTC.